This T cell receptor beta chain was found in a study of T cell responses to AZD1222 COVID-19 vaccine. Study-wide findings and caveats: Only after the peak T cell response were repertoires sampled. Nearly half of spike-specific TCRs reportedly go after variant regions that carry no mutations. Just five or six AZD1222 recipients were seropositive at baseline. Mostly white British, mostly female donors; authors suggested clonal diversity may be underestimated.

Sequencing used immunoSEQ multiplex PCR; TCRdb keeps in-frame clones, though not all of them. The sample includes approximately 83,000 clones, about 89% of them seen just once. The V segment lost 4 bases and the J segment 6 bases; nucleotides outside the gene matches: 2. This CDR3 spans 12 amino acids. Germline V gene data show CDR1 as SQVTM and CDR2 as ANQGSEA. About this clone: Its target is unknown.

Sequences were derived from peripheral blood, sampled on day 0 of MenACWY control vaccination. The receptor was isolated from an adult in good health. V is TRBV29-1 and J is TRBJ2-3; TRBD2 matches at 9 bases. CDR3 in DNA: TGCAGCGTTGTTACTAGCGGGGATACGCAGTATTTT. Protein sequence: CSVVTSGDTQYF.